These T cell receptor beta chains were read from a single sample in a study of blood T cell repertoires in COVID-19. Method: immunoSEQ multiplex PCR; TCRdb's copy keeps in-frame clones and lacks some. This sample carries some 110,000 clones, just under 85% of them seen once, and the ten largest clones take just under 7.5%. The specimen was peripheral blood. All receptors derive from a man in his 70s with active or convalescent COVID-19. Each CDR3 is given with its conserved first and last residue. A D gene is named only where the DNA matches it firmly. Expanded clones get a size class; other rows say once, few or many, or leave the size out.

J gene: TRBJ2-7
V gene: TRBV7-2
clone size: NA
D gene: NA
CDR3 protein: CASSLATGSYEQYF
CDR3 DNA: TGTGCCAGCAGCTTAGCGACAGGCTCCTACGAGCAGTACTTC

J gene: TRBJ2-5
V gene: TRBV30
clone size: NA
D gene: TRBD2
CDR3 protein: CAWSQPGLQETQYF
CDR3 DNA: TGTGCCTGGAGCCAACCGGGACTACAAGAGACCCAGTACTTC

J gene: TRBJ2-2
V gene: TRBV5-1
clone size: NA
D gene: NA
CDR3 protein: CASSPGSNTGELFF
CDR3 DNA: TGCGCCAGCAGCCCGGGGTCGAACACCGGGGAGCTGTTTTTT

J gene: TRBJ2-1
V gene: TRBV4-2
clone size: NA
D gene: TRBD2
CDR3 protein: CASSLGLAGAWGNEQFF
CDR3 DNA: TGTGCCAGCAGCCTGGGACTAGCGGGAGCCTGGGGCAATGAGCAGTTCTTC

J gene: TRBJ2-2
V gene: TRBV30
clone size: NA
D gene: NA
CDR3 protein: CAWSVRSTGELFF
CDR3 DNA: TGTGCCTGGAGTGTACGTAGCACCGGGGAGCTGTTTTTT

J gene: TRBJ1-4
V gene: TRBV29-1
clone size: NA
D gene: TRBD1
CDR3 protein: CSANGQGGEKLFF
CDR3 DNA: TGCAGCGCGAATGGACAGGGGGGAGAAAAACTGTTTTTT

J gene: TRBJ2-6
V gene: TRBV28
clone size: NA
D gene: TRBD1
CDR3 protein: CASTNRGSGANVLTF
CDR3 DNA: TGTGCCAGCACAAACAGGGGCTCTGGGGCCAACGTCCTGACTTTC

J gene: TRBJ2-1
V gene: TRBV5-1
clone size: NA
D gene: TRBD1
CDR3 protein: CASSLGQGSYNEQFF
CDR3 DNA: TGCGCCAGCAGCTTGGGACAGGGTTCGTACAATGAGCAGTTCTTC

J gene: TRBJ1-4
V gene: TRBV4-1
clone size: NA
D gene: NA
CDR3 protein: CASSPIGGPVEKLFF
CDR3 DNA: TGCGCCAGCAGCCCTATTGGGGGCCCGGTTGAAAAACTGTTTTTT

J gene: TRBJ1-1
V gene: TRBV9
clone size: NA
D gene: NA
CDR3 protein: CASSAAGEMNTEAFF
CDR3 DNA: TGTGCCAGCAGCGCCGCGGGGGAGATGAACACTGAAGCTTTCTTT

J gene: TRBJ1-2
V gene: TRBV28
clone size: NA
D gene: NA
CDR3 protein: CASSTTGGYTF
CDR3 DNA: TGTGCCAGCAGTACGACCGGGGGCTACACCTTC

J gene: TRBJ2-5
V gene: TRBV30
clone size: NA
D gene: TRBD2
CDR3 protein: CAWSGGGGVSETQYF
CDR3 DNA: TGTGCCTGGAGTGGAGGCGGGGGGGTGTCAGAGACCCAGTACTTC

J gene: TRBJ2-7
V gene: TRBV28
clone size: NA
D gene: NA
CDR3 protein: CASSFFDRTTEQYF
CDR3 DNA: TGTGCCAGCAGTTTTTTCGACAGGACCACCGAGCAGTACTTC

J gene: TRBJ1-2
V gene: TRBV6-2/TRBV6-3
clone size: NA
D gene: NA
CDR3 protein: CASSRQSNYGYTF
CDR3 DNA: TGTGCCAGCAGTCGACAGTCTAACTATGGCTACACCTTC

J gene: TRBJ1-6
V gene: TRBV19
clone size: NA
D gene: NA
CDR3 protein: CASSTGERSPLHF
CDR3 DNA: TGTGCCAGTAGTACGGGGGAGCGGTCACCCCTCCACTTT

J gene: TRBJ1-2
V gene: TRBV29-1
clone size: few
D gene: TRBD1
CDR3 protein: CSVGGGRDYGYTF
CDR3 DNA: TGCAGCGTTGGAGGGGGCAGGGACTATGGCTACACCTTC

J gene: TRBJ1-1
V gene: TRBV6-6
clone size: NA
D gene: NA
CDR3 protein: CASRSQQGYTEAFF
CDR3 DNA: TGTGCCAGCAGATCCCAGCAGGGGTACACTGAAGCTTTCTTT

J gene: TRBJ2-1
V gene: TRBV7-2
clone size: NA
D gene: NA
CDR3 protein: CASKSGLSYNEQFF
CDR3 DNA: TGTGCCAGCAAAAGCGGGCTCTCCTACAATGAGCAGTTCTTC

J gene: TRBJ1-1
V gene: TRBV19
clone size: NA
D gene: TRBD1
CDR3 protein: CASSPQQGYTEAFF
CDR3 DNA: TGTGCCAGTAGTCCCCAACAGGGGTACACTGAAGCTTTCTTT

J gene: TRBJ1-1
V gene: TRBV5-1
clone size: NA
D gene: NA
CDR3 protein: CASIQEGSGTEAFF
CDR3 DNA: TGCGCCAGCATCCAGGAGGGTTCGGGCACTGAAGCTTTCTTT

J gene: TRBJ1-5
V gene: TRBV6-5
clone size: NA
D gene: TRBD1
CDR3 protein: CASSSGGRNQPQHF
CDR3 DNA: TGTGCCAGCAGTTCAGGGGGCCGCAATCAGCCCCAGCATTTT

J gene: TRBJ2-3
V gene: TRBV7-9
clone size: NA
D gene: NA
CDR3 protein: CASSLARSTTDTQYF
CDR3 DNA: TGTGCCAGCAGCTTAGCGAGGTCAACCACAGATACGCAGTATTTT

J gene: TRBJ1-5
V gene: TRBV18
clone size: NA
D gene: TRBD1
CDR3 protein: CASSAGQGFQPQHF
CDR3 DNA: TGTGCCAGCTCAGCGGGACAGGGGTTCCAGCCCCAGCATTTT

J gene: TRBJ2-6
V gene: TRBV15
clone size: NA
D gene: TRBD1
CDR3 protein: CATSRVGDRPDSGANVLTF
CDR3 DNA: TGTGCCACCAGCAGAGTGGGGGACAGGCCCGACTCTGGGGCCAACGTCCTGACTTTC

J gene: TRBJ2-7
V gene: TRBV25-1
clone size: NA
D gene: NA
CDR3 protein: CASSGRRQLRQQYF
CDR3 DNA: TGTGCCAGCAGTGGCCGGCGACAGTTAAGGCAGCAGTACTTC

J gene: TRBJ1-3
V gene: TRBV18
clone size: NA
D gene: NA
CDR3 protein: CASSPQLGHSGNTIYF
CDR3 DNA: TGTGCCAGCTCACCACAGCTGGGCCACTCTGGAAACACCATATATTTT

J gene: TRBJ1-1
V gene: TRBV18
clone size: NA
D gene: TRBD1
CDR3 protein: CASSPKTGITEAFF
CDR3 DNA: TGTGCCAGCTCACCAAAGACAGGGATCACTGAAGCTTTCTTT

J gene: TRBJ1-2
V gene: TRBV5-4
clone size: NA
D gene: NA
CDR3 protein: CASSDQGYGYTF
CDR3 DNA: TGTGCCAGCAGCGACCAGGGTTATGGCTACACCTTC

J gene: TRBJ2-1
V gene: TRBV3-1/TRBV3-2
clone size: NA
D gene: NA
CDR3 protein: CASSQGRQGLNNEQFF
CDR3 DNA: TGTGCCAGCAGCCAAGGCAGGCAGGGCCTCAACAATGAGCAGTTCTTC

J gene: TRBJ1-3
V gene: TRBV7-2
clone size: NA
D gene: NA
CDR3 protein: CASSRSAGVGGGNTIYF
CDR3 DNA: TGTGCCAGCAGCCGTAGCGCCGGGGTGGGAGGAGGAAACACCATATATTTT

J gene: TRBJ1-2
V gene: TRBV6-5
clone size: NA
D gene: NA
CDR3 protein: CASSPPAGEPGYTF
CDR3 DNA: TGTGCCAGCAGCCCCCCAGCAGGGGAGCCTGGCTACACCTTC

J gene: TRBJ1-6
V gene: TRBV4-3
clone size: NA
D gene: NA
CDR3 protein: CASSREKTAGGSPLHF
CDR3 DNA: TGCGCCAGCAGCCGCGAAAAGACAGCAGGTGGTTCACCCCTCCACTTT

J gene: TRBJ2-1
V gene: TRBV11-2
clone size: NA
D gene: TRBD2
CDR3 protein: CASSLVTSGSGEQFF
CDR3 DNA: TGTGCCAGCAGCTTAGTAACTAGCGGGAGTGGAGAGCAGTTCTTC

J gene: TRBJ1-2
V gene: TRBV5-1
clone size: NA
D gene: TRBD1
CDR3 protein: CASSQGQSPYGYTF
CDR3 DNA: TGCGCCAGCAGCCAGGGACAGAGCCCTTATGGCTACACCTTC

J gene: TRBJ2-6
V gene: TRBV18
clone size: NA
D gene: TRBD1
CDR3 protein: CASQGQGAGANVLTF
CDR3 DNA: TGTGCCAGCCAGGGACAGGGGGCTGGGGCCAACGTCCTGACTTTC

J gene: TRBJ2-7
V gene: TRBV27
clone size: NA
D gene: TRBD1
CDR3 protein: CASSSYRGPLPAEQYF
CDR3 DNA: TGTGCCAGCAGTTCTTACAGGGGGCCCCTCCCGGCTGAGCAGTACTTC

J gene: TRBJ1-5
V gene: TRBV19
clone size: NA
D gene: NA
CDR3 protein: CASSIGTQQPPQHF
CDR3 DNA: TGTGCCAGTAGTATCGGGACACAGCAGCCGCCCCAGCATTTT

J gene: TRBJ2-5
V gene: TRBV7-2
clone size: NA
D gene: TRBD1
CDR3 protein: CASSTATGGLETQYF
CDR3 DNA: TGTGCCAGCAGCACCGCGACAGGGGGCTTAGAGACCCAGTACTTC

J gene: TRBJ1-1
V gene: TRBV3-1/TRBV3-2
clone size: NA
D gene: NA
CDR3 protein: CASSQDLRAHLEAFF
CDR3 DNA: TGTGCCAGCAGCCAAGACTTGCGGGCTCACCTTGAAGCTTTCTTT

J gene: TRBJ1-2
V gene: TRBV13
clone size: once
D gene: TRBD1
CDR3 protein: CASRGTGNYGYTF
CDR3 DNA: TGTGCCAGCAGGGGGACAGGGAACTATGGCTACACCTTC

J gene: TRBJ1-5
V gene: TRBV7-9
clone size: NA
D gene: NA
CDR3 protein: CASSLIDQPQHF
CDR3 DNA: TGTGCCAGCAGCTTAATAGATCAGCCCCAGCATTTT

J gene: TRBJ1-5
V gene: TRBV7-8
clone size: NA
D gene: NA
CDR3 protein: CASSLAGRMAAQHF
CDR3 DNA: TGTGCCAGCAGCTTAGCTGGCAGGATGGCCGCCCAGCATTTT

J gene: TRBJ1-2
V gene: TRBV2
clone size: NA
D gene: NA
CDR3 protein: CASSEKAQARFTDGYTF
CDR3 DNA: TGTGCCAGCAGTGAAAAAGCGCAAGCACGCTTCACGGATGGCTACACCTTC

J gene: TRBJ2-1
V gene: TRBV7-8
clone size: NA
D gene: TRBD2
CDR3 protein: CASSPKREGWYNEQFF
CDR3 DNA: TGTGCCAGCAGCCCAAAGCGGGAGGGCTGGTACAATGAGCAGTTCTTC

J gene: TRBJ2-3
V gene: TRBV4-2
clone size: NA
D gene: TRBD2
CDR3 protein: CASRRNNLAELTDTQYF
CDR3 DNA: TGTGCCAGCAGACGAAACAACCTAGCGGAGCTCACAGATACGCAGTATTTT

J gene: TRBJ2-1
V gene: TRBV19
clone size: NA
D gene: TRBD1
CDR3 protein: CASSMRHNSGTGKNEQFF
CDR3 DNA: TGTGCCAGTAGTATGCGCCACAACTCCGGGACAGGAAAAAATGAGCAGTTCTTC

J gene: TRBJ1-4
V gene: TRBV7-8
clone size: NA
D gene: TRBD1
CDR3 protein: CASSLSDRGGEKLFF
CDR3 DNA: TGTGCCAGCAGCTTAAGTGACAGGGGAGGGGAAAAACTGTTTTTT

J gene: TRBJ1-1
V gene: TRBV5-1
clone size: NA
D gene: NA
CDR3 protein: CASSFSGVEAFF
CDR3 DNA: TGCGCCAGCAGCTTTTCAGGGGTTGAAGCTTTCTTT

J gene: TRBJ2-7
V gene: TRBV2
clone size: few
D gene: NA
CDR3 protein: CASETAVYEQYF
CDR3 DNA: TGTGCCAGCGAGACGGCGGTCTACGAGCAGTACTTC

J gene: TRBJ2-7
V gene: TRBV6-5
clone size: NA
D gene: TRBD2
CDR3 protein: CASSYSGGGLYEQYF
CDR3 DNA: TGTGCCAGCAGTTACTCCGGCGGGGGTCTCTACGAGCAGTACTTC

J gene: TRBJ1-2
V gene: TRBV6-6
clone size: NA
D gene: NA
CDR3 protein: CASSSVTEGGAGGYTF
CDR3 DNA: TGTGCCAGCAGTTCCGTAACCGAAGGGGGGGCCGGTGGCTACACCTTC

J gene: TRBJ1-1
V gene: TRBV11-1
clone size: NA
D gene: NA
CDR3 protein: CASSSPAGTTEAFF
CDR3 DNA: TGTGCCAGCAGCTCTCCAGCGGGGACCACTGAAGCTTTCTTT

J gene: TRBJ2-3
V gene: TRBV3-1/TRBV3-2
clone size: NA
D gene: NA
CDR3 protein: CASRHTGHLQGDTQYF
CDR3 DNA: TGTGCCAGCAGACATACAGGACACCTGCAGGGGGATACGCAGTATTTT